The rows below give T cell receptor beta chains drawn from one sample of a study of T cells in Graves' hyperthyroidism and ophthalmopathy. Each CDR3 protein gets one entry after TCRdb re-called the multiplex PCR reads with MiXCR. Found here are about 640,000 distinct CDR3 sequences, about 20% of them singletons; the top ten hold 34%. The specimen was blood. All receptors come from a man under 40 with Graves' ophthalmopathy. Both conserved end residues are part of each CDR3. D genes are given only for firm matches. Only part of the rows carry a size: once, few, many, or a class if the clone is expanded.

TRBV30	TRBJ2-3	.	.	CAWSLADTQYF	TGTGCCTGGAGTCTGGCAGATACGCAGTATTTT
TRBV14	TRBJ2-1	TRBD2	.	CASSRPIAGGYNEQFF	TGTGCCAGCAGTCGACCCATAGCGGGAGGGTACAATGAGCAGTTCTTC
TRBV2	TRBJ2-7	TRBD2	few	CASRGLAGVHEQYF	TGTGCCAGCAGGGGACTAGCGGGAGTTCATGAGCAGTACTTC
TRBV20-1	TRBJ2-5	TRBD2	many	CSATPNVAGAETQYF	TGCAGTGCTACCCCTAATGTAGCGGGAGCTGAGACCCAGTACTTC
TRBV11-2	TRBJ1-1	.	.	CASSLEGRGLTEAFF	TGTGCCAGCAGCTTAGAGGGCAGGGGCCTCACTGAAGCTTTCTTT
TRBV7-2	TRBJ1-1	.	few	CASSSRDGTWDTEAFF	TGTGCCAGCAGCAGCCGGGACGGGACCTGGGACACTGAAGCTTTCTTT
TRBV3-1	TRBJ1-4	.	.	CASSQVARGEKLFF	TGTGCCAGCAGCCAAGTTGCCAGGGGTGAAAAACTGTTTTTT
TRBV7-9	TRBJ1-1	.	few	CASSSNRWNTEAFF	TGTGCCAGCAGCTCCAATCGGTGGAACACTGAAGCTTTCTTT
TRBV6-2/TRBV6-3	TRBJ1-2	.	.	CASSYAGGPRNYGYTF	TGCGCCAGCAGTTACGCGGGCGGACCCCGTAACTATGGCTACACCTTC
TRBV5-1	TRBJ2-3	TRBD2	few	CASRLRPGLAGSSTDTQYF	TGCGCCAGCAGACTGAGACCGGGACTAGCGGGGTCTAGCACAGATACGCAGTATTTT
TRBV6-4	TRBJ1-4	.	.	CASSQGSTNEKLFF	TGTGCCAGCAGTCAAGGGTCAACTAATGAAAAACTGTTTTTT
TRBV28	TRBJ2-7	TRBD1	.	CASRNREQGAREQYF	TGTGCCAGCAGAAACCGGGAACAGGGGGCCCGCGAGCAGTACTTC
TRBV6-2/TRBV6-3	TRBJ1-2	.	.	CASRGRGRGYGYTF	TGTGCCAGCAGGGGAAGGGGACGAGGCTATGGCTACACCTTC
TRBV6-6	TRBJ2-1	TRBD2	many	CASSYVLAAYNEQFF	TGTGCCAGCAGTTACGTACTAGCGGCATACAATGAGCAGTTCTTC
TRBV9	TRBJ2-1	.	.	CASSVGGISYNKQFF	TGTGCCAGCAGCGTGGGTGGGATCTCCTACAATAAGCAGTTCTTC
TRBV30	TRBJ2-7	TRBD1	many	CAWAGQAISYEQYF	TGTGCCTGGGCCGGACAGGCCATCTCCTACGAGCAGTACTTC
TRBV3-1	TRBJ2-7	.	.	CASSPTGNRGYEQYF	TGTGCCAGCAGCCCCACAGGGAATAGGGGCTACGAGCAGTACTTC
TRBV19	TRBJ1-5	.	.	CASSHRANQPQHF	TGTGCCAGTAGTCACAGGGCCAATCAGCCCCAGCATTTT
TRBV2	TRBJ2-1	.	many	CASPSGAINEQFF	TGTGCCAGCCCGTCAGGGGCGATAAATGAGCAGTTCTTC
TRBV20-1	TRBJ2-1	TRBD2	many	CSARLAGLYNEQFF	TGCAGCGCCAGACTAGCGGGATTGTACAATGAGCAGTTCTTC
TRBV6-2/TRBV6-3	TRBJ2-1	TRBD1	few	CASSSVGTAYNEQFF	TGTGCCAGCAGTTCCGTCGGGACAGCCTACAATGAGCAGTTCTTC
TRBV19	TRBJ2-1	.	few	CASRVPTSSYNEQFF	TGTGCCAGTAGGGTTCCCACGAGCTCCTACAATGAGCAGTTCTTC
TRBV5-6	TRBJ2-1	TRBD2	.	CASSLPGLGSHEQFF	TGTGCCAGCAGCTTGCCGGGACTAGGGTCTCATGAGCAGTTCTTC
TRBV5-6	TRBJ2-1	.	few	CASSHQSLSYNEQFF	TGTGCCAGCAGCCACCAGAGCCTTTCCTACAATGAGCAGTTCTTC
TRBV28	TRBJ1-5	.	many	CASSLPGGGGQPQHF	TGTGCCAGCAGTTTACCGGGGGGCGGGGGTCAGCCCCAGCATTTT
TRBV30	TRBJ2-1	TRBD2	.	CAWMASGIYNEQFF	TGTGCCTGGATGGCTAGCGGGATCTACAATGAGCAGTTCTTC
TRBV27	TRBJ2-3	TRBD1	.	CASSLGDSGTDTQYF	TGTGCCAGCAGTTTAGGGGACAGCGGAACAGATACGCAGTATTTT
TRBV30	TRBJ1-5	TRBD1	.	CAWSQGGLNQPQHF	TGTGCCTGGAGCCAAGGGGGCCTCAATCAGCCCCAGCATTTT
TRBV14	TRBJ2-7	.	few	CASSPLAQSYEQYF	TGTGCCAGCAGCCCTCTGGCGCAGAGCTACGAGCAGTACTTC
TRBV30	TRBJ2-7	.	many	CAWSDNEQYF	TGTGCCTGGAGTGACAACGAGCAGTACTTC
TRBV4-1	TRBJ2-2	TRBD1	many	CASSQGQGRTGELFF	TGCGCCAGCAGCCAAGGACAGGGTAGGACCGGGGAGCTGTTTTTT
TRBV2	TRBJ1-3	.	many	CASSDDGSGNTIYF	TGTGCCAGCAGTGACGACGGGTCTGGAAACACCATATATTTT
TRBV5-1	TRBJ1-1	.	few	CASGGDLNTEAFF	TGCGCCAGCGGCGGAGACCTGAACACTGAAGCTTTCTTT
TRBV7-9	TRBJ1-5	.	.	CASSLGEGMWQPQHF	TGTGCCAGCAGCTTAGGGGAGGGGATGTGGCAGCCCCAGCATTTT
TRBV5-5	TRBJ2-3	TRBD2	many	CASSSGLAGAADTQYF	TGTGCCAGCAGCAGCGGACTAGCGGGAGCGGCAGATACGCAGTATTTT
TRBV7-9	TRBJ2-2	TRBD1	.	CASSLRTGGSLKNTGELFF	TGTGCCAGCAGCCTACGGACAGGGGGGAGCCTAAAGAACACCGGGGAGCTGTTTTTT
TRBV7-2	TRBJ2-3	.	many	CASSSGRGASTDTQYF	TGTGCCAGCAGCTCTGGGCGCGGCGCTAGCACAGATACGCAGTATTTT
TRBV7-9	TRBJ2-3	.	.	CASSPRRDTQYF	TGTGCCAGCAGCCCCCGGCGGGATACGCAGTATTTT
TRBV7-2	TRBJ1-6	.	few	CASSRDRYNSPLHF	TGTGCCAGCAGCCGGGACCGCTATAATTCACCCCTCCACTTT
TRBV7-2	TRBJ1-2	.	.	CASSLDSLGYYGYTF	TGTGCCAGCAGCCTCGATTCCCTCGGGTACTATGGCTACACCTTC
TRBV6-2/TRBV6-3	TRBJ2-1	.	few	CASTSLEGLFNEQFF	TGTGCCAGCACGTCGCTGGAGGGGTTGTTCAATGAGCAGTTCTTC
TRBV3-1	TRBJ1-2	TRBD1	few	CASSYGQADYGYTF	TGTGCCAGCAGCTACGGACAGGCCGACTATGGCTACACCTTC
TRBV28	TRBJ1-2	TRBD1	many	CASSLGNRGRSGYTF	TGTGCCAGCAGTTTGGGGAACAGGGGACGCTCTGGCTACACCTTC
TRBV6-1	TRBJ2-7	.	.	CASTKVGYHEQYF	TGTGCCAGCACCAAGGTGGGGTACCACGAGCAGTACTTC
TRBV27	TRBJ2-7	.	many	CASKRQVSSYEQYF	TGTGCCAGCAAGAGACAGGTCAGCTCCTACGAGCAGTACTTC
TRBV20-1	TRBJ2-7	TRBD2	.	CSARERSGSRYEQYF	TGCAGTGCTAGAGAGAGGAGCGGGAGTAGATACGAGCAGTACTTC
TRBV7-3	TRBJ2-2	TRBD2	few	CASSLSGIANTGELFF	TGTGCCAGCAGCCTCAGCGGGATTGCGAACACCGGGGAGCTGTTTTTT
TRBV15	TRBJ1-4	.	few	CATRPSGREKLFF	TGTGCCACCCGGCCCTCGGGTAGAGAAAAACTGTTTTTT
TRBV10-1	TRBJ2-7	.	.	CASSESRNSGSYEQYF	TGCGCCAGCAGTGAGTCCAGGAATTCGGGATCCTACGAGCAGTACTTC
TRBV12-3/TRBV12-4	TRBJ2-7	.	many	CASSPDMSRGYEQYF	TGTGCCAGCAGCCCCGACATGTCCCGCGGCTACGAGCAGTACTTC
TRBV6-5	TRBJ2-2	.	.	CASSYAYTGELFF	TGTGCCAGCAGTTACGCCTACACCGGGGAGCTGTTTTTT
TRBV7-9	TRBJ2-1	.	.	CASSLAWGRAMDEQFF	TGTGCCAGCAGCTTAGCATGGGGCAGAGCTATGGATGAGCAGTTCTTC
TRBV7-9	TRBJ2-3	TRBD2	.	CASRPLAGGRGTDTQYF	TGTGCCAGTAGGCCCTTAGCGGGAGGGCGAGGCACAGATACGCAGTATTTT
TRBV20-1	TRBJ1-5	TRBD1	many	CSADRDRGIQPQHF	TGCAGTGCTGACCGGGACAGGGGGATTCAGCCCCAGCATTTT